The rows below give T cell receptor beta chains drawn from one sample of a study of T cells in Graves' hyperthyroidism and ophthalmopathy. TCRdb independently ran MiXCR on the multiplex PCR reads; one entry per CDR3 protein. The table lists roughly 640,000 distinct CDR3 sequences, approximately 16% of them singletons, with 2.5% to 4% in the top ten. Sequencing was done on a sample of blood. These receptors all stem from a woman aged 40 to 50 with Graves' ophthalmopathy. Each CDR3 is given with its conserved first and last residue. A D gene is named only where the DNA matches it firmly. For some rows the clone size is stated as once, few or many, or as a class when expanded; others skip it.

.	many	TRBV2	TRBJ2-1	TGTGCCAGAAAATTTAGCGGTAAACCAGACAATGAGCAGTTCTTC	CARKFSGKPDNEQFF
TRBD1	many	TRBV28	TRBJ1-5	TGTGCCAGCAGGCAAACAGGGGGCACTCAGCCCCAGCATTTT	CASRQTGGTQPQHF
.	many	TRBV3-1	TRBJ2-1	TGTGCCAGCAGCCAAGTGCAGGGATGGAATGAGCAGTTCTTC	CASSQVQGWNEQFF
.	.	TRBV7-9	TRBJ1-4	TGTGCCAGCACGAGCAGGGGAGGCGAAAAACTGTTTTTT	CASTSRGGEKLFF
TRBD1	few	TRBV29-1	TRBJ2-4	TGCAGCGTCGTTCGTCTCAGGACAGGGGGAATGGTGGACATTCAGTACTTC	CSVVRLRTGGMVDIQYF
.	many	TRBV7-8	TRBJ2-1	TGTGCCAGCAGCTTAGAGTGGGGAAATGAGCAGTTCTTC	CASSLEWGNEQFF
.	many	TRBV3-1	TRBJ2-7	TGTGCCGTCGGGCAGGGTTCGTTGGGGTACGAGCAGTACTTC	CAVGQGSLGYEQYF
.	.	TRBV19	TRBJ2-2	TGTGCCAGCCGGGGGGCCTATACCGGGGAGCTGTTTTTT	CASRGAYTGELFF
.	many	TRBV18	TRBJ2-5	TGTGCCAGCTCACCACAACAGCAAGAGACCCAGTACTTC	CASSPQQQETQYF
.	many	TRBV5-1	TRBJ2-7	TGCGCCAGCAGCTTCAGGGACTTCTCCTACGAGCAGTACTTC	CASSFRDFSYEQYF
.	many	TRBV7-2	TRBJ2-3	TGTGCCAGCAGCTTAGCGCGGGGATACACAGATACGCAGTATTTT	CASSLARGYTDTQYF
.	few	TRBV10-2	TRBJ1-1	TGCGCCAGCGGATTCAGCAACACTGAAGCTTTCTTT	CASGFSNTEAFF
TRBD2	.	TRBV2	TRBJ2-5	TGTGCCAGCAGTCCTACTAGCGGGAGGCACCGGGAGACCCAGTACTTC	CASSPTSGRHRETQYF
TRBD2	few	TRBV20-1	TRBJ2-3	TGCAGTGCTAGAGATAGGAAGCGGGAGTTGGATACGCAGTATTTT	CSARDRKRELDTQYF
TRBD1	few	TRBV30	TRBJ2-5	TGTGCCTGGAGGGGACAGGGGGCAGCGCGAGAGACCCAGTACTTC	CAWRGQGAARETQYF
.	many	TRBV12-3/TRBV12-4	TRBJ1-2	TGTGCCAGCAGTTTAGGGTACAGCTATGGCTACACCTTC	CASSLGYSYGYTF
.	many	TRBV28	TRBJ2-3	TGTGCCAGCAGCCCGGACAGCACCACAGATACGCAGTATTTT	CASSPDSTTDTQYF
TRBD2	few	TRBV12-3/TRBV12-4	TRBJ2-1	TGTGCCAGCACCGAGCATAGCGGGACCCCCAATGAGCAGTTCTTC	CASTEHSGTPNEQFF
.	many	TRBV28	TRBJ2-7	TGTGCCAGCCAACCGGGGAGCTCCTACGAGCAGTACTTC	CASQPGSSYEQYF
.	few	TRBV27	TRBJ1-6	TGTGCCAGCAGTTTCACGGGAGTTTGGCGTGTTACCAATTCACCCCTCCACTTT	CASSFTGVWRVTNSPLHF
.	many	TRBV27	TRBJ1-2	TGTGCCAGCAGTCTATCGGCACTTAACTATGGCTACACCTTC	CASSLSALNYGYTF
.	.	TRBV7-9	TRBJ1-3	TGTGCCAGCAGCTCCCCCATGACGAGCTCTGGAAACACCATATATTTT	CASSSPMTSSGNTIYF
.	many	TRBV6-2/TRBV6-3	TRBJ1-5	TGTGCCAGCACGGCCAGGGCAGGCAATCAGCCCCAGCATTTT	CASTARAGNQPQHF
.	.	TRBV7-9	TRBJ2-2	TGTGCCAGCAGCTTTGTTGACGGGGAGCTGTTTTTT	CASSFVDGELFF
.	.	TRBV19	TRBJ1-1	TGTGCCAGTAGTACCACCGGGACCCAGGCGACTTTCTTT	CASSTTGTQATFF